This T cell receptor (beta chain) comes out of a study of response to subunit inactivated influenza vaccine. Whole-study findings and limits: Only a handful of new T cells, the authors suggested, are recruited with each seasonal influenza vaccination.

This clonotype was counted a few times. No antigen is known for it. Germline CDR1 KGHDR, CDR2 SFDVKD. CDR3 length: 16 residues. V dropped 4 bases and J dropped 3 bases, with 18 bases sitting between them. TCRdb reanalysed the RT-PCR reads using MiXCR and keeps one entry per CDR3 protein. The sample shows roughly 630,000 distinct CDR3 sequences, approximately 14% of them seen only once. The specimen comprised PBMCs from blood, sampled around 14 days before vaccination. The V and J genes are TRBV24-1 and TRBJ2-7, with a possible D match to TRBD1 (6 bases). This sequence originates from a man between 45 and 60 years old who received an inactivated influenza vaccine. This chain's CDR3 is CATSESSPTGIYEQYF. The CDR3 DNA is TGTGCCACCAGTGAATCGAGTCCAACAGGGATCTACGAGCAGTACTTC.